These 8 T cell receptor beta chains were all obtained from the same sample, sequenced in a study of T cell responses to AZD1222 COVID-19 vaccine. Profiling relied on immunoSEQ multiplex PCR, and the TCRdb table lists in-frame clones only, not all of them. Found here are about 100,000 clones, around 83% of them singletons; the top ten hold more than 4.5%. Material: peripheral blood, obtained on day 0 of AZD1222 vaccination. The source is an adult in good health.

V and J are TRBV7-9 and TRBJ1-4; 7 nucleotides agree with TRBD1. From germline, CDR1 is SEHNR and CDR2 FQNEAQ (reference sequence). The V segment lost 5 bases and the J segment 8 bases; nucleotides outside the gene matches: 8. The CDR3 runs to 14 residues. DNA for the CDR3: TGTGCCAGCAGCCCGCCCGCGGACAGGGAAAAACTGTTTTTT. Its translation: CASSPPADREKLFF.

By frequency in the sample, this clone is medium-sized (0.01 to 0.1%). V is TRBV7-9 and J is TRBJ2-3, with 7 bases identical to TRBD2. This CDR3 has 16 amino acids. The junction had 9 bases not matched to a gene; V was cut back by 2 bases and J by 4 bases. Germline values: CDR1 SEHNR, CDR2 FQNEAQ (reference sequence). The CDR3 loop reads CASSLIGEGRPDTQYF. The CDR3 DNA sequence: TGTGCCAGCAGCTTAATCGGGGAGGGCCGCCCAGATACGCAGTATTTT.

Note on this clone: Relative to the germline gene, one junction end is altered; a read error may explain this. V usage is TRBV4-1 and J usage is TRBJ1-6; D gene uncertain. This CDR3 has 15 amino acids. Germline V gives CDR1 MGHRA, CDR2 YSYEKL. CDR3 in amino acids: CASSQSDSHNSPLHF. In nucleotides, the CDR3 is TGCGCCAGCAGCCAAAGCGACTCCCATAATTCACCCCTCCACTTT.

The chain couples TRBV5-1 to TRBJ1-1; no clear D. CDR3 size: 13 residues. Germline CDR1 is SGHRS and CDR2 is YFSETQ. Between the trimmed V and J ends, which lost 5 bases and 1 base, there was a span of 9 bases. DNA of the CDR3: TGCGCCAGCAGTAGATCCGGGAACACTGAAGCTTTCTTT. The encoded protein is CASSRSGNTEAFF.

This clone was counted at least ten times. The chain couples TRBV23-1 to TRBJ2-7; 9 bases are a match to TRBD1. TRBV23-1 has ORF status, its function being uncertain. V dropped 4 bases and J dropped 4; count of bases not matched to a gene: 5. There are 14 residues in the CDR3. The chain's CDR3 is CASSRDRGWYEQYF. In nucleotides, the CDR3 is TGCGCCAGCAGTCGAGACAGGGGGTGGTACGAGCAGTACTTC.

This sequence joins TRBV15 and TRBJ1-6, with D uncertain. CDR3 length equals 12 residues. Trimming removed 8 bases at V and 5 bases at J, with 7 bases between. Germline values: CDR1 LNHNV, CDR2 YYDKDF (reference sequence). CDR3 sequence reads: CATGKNNSPLHF. The CDR3 DNA follows: TGTGCCACCGGAAAGAATAATTCACCCCTCCACTTT.

The chain recombines TRBV18 with TRBJ1-4; D not certain. Germline CDR1 KGHSH, CDR2 LQKENI. CDR3 length: 12 residues. The ends were cut back, 0 bases at V and 12 bases at J, with 8 bases in the middle. CDR3 sequence (DNA): TGTGCCAGCTCACCACCAAATCTTGAACTGTTTTTT. Translating it yields CASSPPNLELFF.

This sequence joins TRBV5-1 and TRBJ2-7; 8 bases match TRBD1. Germline V CDR1 and CDR2: SGHRS, YFSETQ. The V and J ends lost 5 bases and 2 bases, in that order; junction bases with no gene match: 12. CDR3 length: 16 amino acids. CDR3 region: CASRSNPGTGPYEQYF. For the CDR3, the DNA is TGCGCCAGCAGGTCTAACCCCGGGACAGGCCCCTACGAGCAGTACTTC.